This TCR beta chain was observed in a study of CD8+ T cells in alopecia areata. As regards this clone: Distinct nucleotide sequences in the sample also encode this CDR3.

In each case, RNA was isolated and then reverse transcribed into cDNA as the sequencing template. TCRdb's table, derived via immunoSEQ multiplex PCR, lists solely in-frame clones and lacks some. The profile shows roughly 250,000 clones, 67% of them singletons. V lost 1 base and J 2 bases, leaving 5 bases between the germline ends. Germline V gene sequence: CDR1 LNHNV, CDR2 YYDKDF (reference sequence). This CDR3 comprises 13 residues. Material: CD4+ T cells sorted from blood, obtained at week 0. This TCR was recovered from a human donor with alopecia areata. V usage is TRBV15 and J usage is TRBJ1-2, with D uncertain. The CDR3 bases are TGTGCCACCAGCAGAGGAGGAAACTATGGCTACACCTTC. Translated: CATSRGGNYGYTF.